The next 29 T cell receptor beta chains were all read from a single sample in a study of blood T cell repertoires in COVID-19. TCRdb's table, derived via immunoSEQ multiplex PCR, lists solely in-frame clones and lacks some. The table has about 150,000 clones, around four fifths seen once; the top ten hold about 3%. The sequenced material came from peripheral blood. These TCRs come from a middle-aged woman with active or convalescent COVID-19.

The gene calls are TRBV5-1 and TRBJ2-1; 7 bases fit TRBD2. Per germline, CDR1 SGHRS and CDR2 YFSETQ. The CDR3 consists of 14 residues. V was clipped by 7 bases and J by 4 bases; unmatched bases: 8. The CDR3 coding sequence is TGCGCCAGCGGAGAGGGCGGGGGATACAATGAGCAGTTCTTC. This encodes CASGEGGGYNEQFF.

This clone appeared once. CDR3 region: CASSPPGTGNTEAFF. Here the CDR3 DNA reads TGTGCCAGCTCACCACCTGGCACGGGGAACACTGAAGCTTTCTTT. V gene TRBV18 combines with J gene TRBJ1-1, with no clear D. The CDR3 has 15 amino acids. V was shortened by 0 bases and J by 1 base, with 9 bases between the two germline ends. Looked up from germline, CDR1 is KGHSH and CDR2 is LQKENI.

The V and J genes are TRBV7-2 and TRBJ2-2, with TRBD2 matching over 12 bases. V lost 5 bases, J lost 3 bases, and 7 bases stayed unmatched. Looked up from germline, CDR1 is SGHTA and CDR2 is FQGNSA. The CDR3 length is 17 residues. The CDR3 protein is CASSDPGLAGYTGELFF. CDR3 DNA sequence: TGTGCCAGCAGCGACCCGGGACTAGCGGGTTACACCGGGGAGCTGTTTTTT.

The chain carries TRBV7-2 and TRBJ2-7; 8 bases are shared with TRBD2. Germline V CDR1 and CDR2: SGHTA, FQGNSA. The CDR3 loop spans 16 amino acids. V lost 4 bases, J lost 0 bases, and 8 bases stayed unmatched. In nucleotides, the CDR3 is TGTGCCAGCAGCTCGTCGCGGGAGGTTCGCTCCTACGAGCAGTACTTC. Its translation is CASSSSREVRSYEQYF.

V usage is TRBV10-3 and J usage is TRBJ1-6; D possibly corresponds to TRBD1 (6 bases). Germline-derived CDR1 and CDR2 are ENHRY and SYGVKD. The CDR3 runs to 13 residues. Trimming took off 6 bases at V and 7 bases at J, with 10 bases between the two ends. In nucleotides, the CDR3 is TGTGCCATCAGAAGACAGGTCAATTCACCCCTCCACTTT. Its translation: CAIRRQVNSPLHF.

The V gene is TRBV6-5, the J gene TRBJ1-2; D is ambiguous. Trimming removed 2 bases at V and 8 bases at J, with 9 bases between. Per germline, CDR1 MNHEY and CDR2 SVGAGI. The CDR3 runs 12 residues. The CDR3 bases are TGTGCCAGCAGTTACCTTGGGGAGGGCTACACCTTC. This translates into CASSYLGEGYTF.

The chain recombines TRBV3-1 (or the pseudogene TRBV3-2) with TRBJ1-1, with D unclear. The CDR3 runs to 14 residues. From germline, CDR1 is LGHDT and CDR2 YNNKEL (reference sequence). Between the trimmed V and J ends, which lost 4 bases and 4 bases, there was a span of 13 bases. The CDR3 loop is CASSPHGEVTEAFF. The CDR3 nucleotides are TGTGCCAGCAGCCCCCACGGGGAGGTCACTGAAGCTTTCTTT.

CDR3 DNA: TGTGCCAGCAGCAAAAACGAGGGGAACAGGGTTGACACTGAAGCTTTCTTT. Amino acid sequence: CASSKNEGNRVDTEAFF. This sequence joins TRBV21-1 and TRBJ1-1; whether TRBD1, the table's D call, matches the DNA was not checked. TRBV21-1 is labeled a pseudogene. This CDR3 is built from 17 residues.

CDR3 residues: CASSLDSLFTGELFF. The CDR3, as DNA: TGCGCCAGCAGCTTGGACAGCCTATTCACCGGGGAGCTGTTTTTT. The chain links TRBV5-1 to TRBJ2-2; D uncertain. Germline-derived CDR1 and CDR2 are SGHRS and YFSETQ. CDR3 length: 15 amino acids. Trimming shortened V by 0 bases and J by 4 bases, and 10 bases separated the two germline ends.

The chain uses TRBV6-5 and TRBJ2-3, with a possible D match to TRBD2 (6 bases). CDR3 length equals 13 residues. The germline gives CDR1 MNHEY, CDR2 SVGAGI. V lost 11 bases and J 9 bases, leaving 21 bases between the germline ends. The CDR3 sequence is CASQAAGASTQYF. The CDR3 DNA sequence: TGTGCCTCCCAGGCAGCGGGCGCCAGCACGCAGTATTTT.

The J gene is TRBJ1-1, the V gene TRBV12-3 or TRBV12-4, with D uncertain. Trimming left V 6 bases short and J 2 bases short, with 10 bases between. This CDR3 has 13 residues. The CDR3 bases are TGTGCCAGCAGGCGGACGGGAAACACTGAAGCTTTCTTT. Protein sequence: CASRRTGNTEAFF.

The chain employs TRBV24-1 and TRBJ1-2, with 10 bases aligning to TRBD1. The V and J ends lost 3 bases and 4 bases, in that order; junction bases with no gene match: 7. Germline-derived CDR1 and CDR2 are KGHDR and SFDVKD. The CDR3 sequence is 16 residues long. The CDR3 coding sequence is TGTGCCACCAGTGATCCGAAGGGACAGGGGACCTATGGCTACACCTTC. This gives the protein CATSDPKGQGTYGYTF.

The chain employs TRBV7-2 and TRBJ1-2; 8 nucleotides agree with TRBD1. CDR1 is SGHTA, CDR2 FQGNSA, per germline. J gave up 2 bases and V 5 bases, and 4 bases lay outside the gene matches. The CDR3 has 14 amino acids. The CDR3 DNA sequence: TGTGCCAGCAGCCGGGACAGGTCGAACTATGGCTACACCTTC. Its translation is CASSRDRSNYGYTF.

This clone appeared a single time. The V and J genes are TRBV6-2 or TRBV6-3 and TRBJ2-3, with 8 bases matching TRBD2. This CDR3 region has 15 residues. V gave up 2 bases and J gave up 3 bases; unmatched junction bases: 4. The germline V gene encodes CDR1 MNHEY and CDR2 SVGEGT. CDR3: CASSYKAGGTDTQYF. CDR3 coding DNA: TGTGCCAGCAGTTACAAGGCGGGAGGTACAGATACGCAGTATTTT.

The V gene is TRBV5-4, the J gene TRBJ2-5; 9 bases match TRBD1. CDR1 is SGHNT, CDR2 YYREEE, per germline (reference sequence). V lost 5 bases to trimming and J lost 4 bases; unmatched junction nucleotides: 18. The CDR3 sequence is 18 residues long. In nucleotides, the CDR3 is TGTGCCAGCAGGCCTAGGGGGACAGGGAATGGGTTTAGAGAGACCCAGTACTTC. Encoded protein: CASRPRGTGNGFRETQYF.

The chain combines TRBV3-1 (or the pseudogene TRBV3-2) with TRBJ2-3; a possible D gene is TRBD2 (5 bases). Germline V lookup: CDR1 LGHDT, CDR2 YNNKEL (reference sequence). This CDR3 has 14 amino acids. V gave up 3 bases and J gave up 4 bases, with 11 bases separating them. The CDR3 loop is CASSHPTRPDTQYF. CDR3 sequence (DNA): TGTGCCAGCAGCCACCCCACTAGACCAGATACGCAGTATTTT.

The rearrangement uses TRBV3-1 (or the pseudogene TRBV3-2) and TRBJ1-1, with D unresolved. Per the germline V gene, CDR1 is LGHDT and CDR2 is YNNKEL (reference sequence). V lost 1 base, J lost 5 bases, and 8 bases lay in between. This CDR3 comprises 13 residues. CDR3 sequence: CASSQVRGTEAFF. The DNA for the CDR3 is TGTGCCAGCAGCCAAGTGCGAGGGACTGAAGCTTTCTTT.

V and J are TRBV6-4 and TRBJ2-2; D possibly corresponds to TRBD2 (5 bases). The CDR3 extends over 14 amino acids. Germline V gene lookup returns CDR1 MRHNA and CDR2 SNTAGT. With 3 bases removed from V and 7 bases from J, the gap between germline ends came to 12 bases. The DNA for the CDR3 is TGTGCCAGCAGTGAAAGCGGATCTGGCGGGGAGCTGTTTTTT. It codes for CASSESGSGGELFF.

This chain connects TRBV19 to TRBJ1-5, with D perhaps matching TRBD1 (6 bases). The V gene lost 5 bases and the J gene lost 6 bases, with 11 bases spanning the gap. The CDR3 spans 13 residues. Germline V gene lookup returns CDR1 LNHDA and CDR2 SQIVND (reference sequence). The CDR3 protein is CASSWEGGQPQHF. CDR3 in DNA: TGTGCCAGTAGTTGGGAGGGGGGTCAGCCCCAGCATTTT.

The chain carries TRBV29-1 and TRBJ2-7, with D perhaps TRBD1 (6 bases). In germline, CDR1 is SQVTM, CDR2 ANQGSEA. The CDR3 contains 12 residues. Trimming took off 5 bases at V and 5 bases at J, with 13 bases between the two ends. The CDR3 sequence is CSVLKQGNEQYF. For the CDR3, the DNA is TGCAGCGTTCTAAAACAGGGAAACGAGCAGTACTTC.

V and J are TRBV28 and TRBJ1-1; the D is unclear. Germline V CDR1 and CDR2: MDHEN, SYDVKM. Deletions cut 1 base from V and 10 bases from J, with 10 bases between. This CDR3 region has 12 residues. The CDR3 reads CASSLFYGPAFF. CDR3 bases: TGTGCCAGCAGTTTATTTTATGGGCCAGCTTTCTTT.

The V and J genes are TRBV10-3 and TRBJ1-5, with 8 bases matching TRBD1. CDR3 length: 17 amino acids. In germline, CDR1 is ENHRY, CDR2 SYGVKD. Losses at the gene ends were 8 bases for V and 1 base for J; bases not matched to a gene: 13. The DNA of the CDR3 is TGTGCCATCGCCCAAGGGACAGGCCCAGGGAGCAATCAGCCCCAGCATTTT. It specifies CAIAQGTGPGSNQPQHF.

The rearrangement links TRBV19 to TRBJ1-5; D might be TRBD1 (5 bases). Germline V gene data show CDR1 as LNHDA and CDR2 as SQIVND (reference sequence). The CDR3 length is 12 residues. Trimming pared 7 bases from V and 6 bases from J, leaving 10 bases between. CDR3 sequence: CASNQGTQPQHF. The CDR3 nucleotides read TGTGCCAGTAATCAGGGTACTCAGCCCCAGCATTTT.

The rearrangement links TRBV19 to TRBJ1-1, with D unclear. The CDR3 contains 12 residues. V dropped 6 bases and J dropped 5 bases, with 10 bases sitting between them. Germline assignment: CDR1 LNHDA and CDR2 SQIVND (reference sequence). The CDR3 coding sequence is TGTGCCAGTAGAAAGGGCGGGACTGAAGCTTTCTTT. The encoded protein is CASRKGGTEAFF.

In DNA form, the CDR3 reads TGCGCCAGCAGCTTGGAAGGGGGCCACCAAGAGACCCAGTACTTC. It specifies CASSLEGGHQETQYF. This chain connects TRBV5-1 to TRBJ2-5, with 7 nucleotides matching TRBD1. Per germline, CDR1 SGHRS and CDR2 YFSETQ. The CDR3 length is 15 residues. With 0 bases clipped from V and 0 bases from J, the junction kept 2 bases outside the gene matches. Complete variable domain (other parts from reference TRBV5-1 and TRBJ2-5): KAGVTQTPRYLIKTRGQQVTLSCSPISGHRSVSWYQQTPGQGLQFLFEYFSETQRNKGNFPGRFSGRQFSNSRSEMNVSTLELGDSALYLCASSLEGGHQETQYFGPGTRLLVL.

This clone was observed a handful of times. This sample also contains other DNA sequences that code for the same CDR3. The V gene is TRBV6-5, the J gene TRBJ1-1; the D gene is possibly TRBD1 (5 bases). Deletions cut 0 bases from V and 2 bases from J, with 10 bases between. Germline CDR1 and CDR2: MNHEY and SVGAGI. The CDR3 is 15 residues long. This chain's CDR3 is CASSYSTTVNTEAFF. In nucleotides, the CDR3 is TGTGCCAGCAGTTACTCGACGACAGTTAACACTGAAGCTTTCTTT.

The V gene is TRBV12-3 or TRBV12-4, the J gene TRBJ2-5; D remains ambiguous. The CDR3 consists of 13 residues. Trimming stripped 6 bases from V and 4 bases from J, with 12 bases between. CDR3 sequence: CASSDIDVETQYF. DNA for the CDR3: TGTGCCAGCAGCGACATAGACGTAGAGACCCAGTACTTC.

V usage is TRBV4-3 and J usage is TRBJ1-1; 12 bases are shared with TRBD1. Germline V CDR1 and CDR2: LGHNA, YSLEER. Trimming took 0 bases from V and 3 from J; bases not matched to a gene: 2. The CDR3 runs to 16 residues. CDR3 sequence (DNA): TGCGCCAGCAGCCAAGATCGGGACAGGGGGCACACTGAAGCTTTCTTT. Amino acids: CASSQDRDRGHTEAFF.

The CDR3 loop reads CASSYNPSRGGIVSNQPQHF. CDR3 sequence (DNA): TGTGCCAGCAGCTACAACCCAAGCCGGGGGGGGATCGTGAGCAATCAGCCCCAGCATTTT. The rearrangement uses TRBV7-8 and TRBJ1-5; D is possibly TRBD1 (5 bases). This CDR3 has 20 amino acids. The germline V gene encodes CDR1 SGHVS and CDR2 FQNEAQ. Trimming removed 4 bases at V and 1 base at J, with 26 bases between.